This T cell receptor beta chain was retrieved from a study of cytomegalovirus exposure and HLA in healthy donors. This clone was seen more than once but under ten times. The PCR was carried out with 60 Vbeta primers and 13 Jbeta primers. Sequencing was performed with immunoSEQ multiplex PCR; in TCRdb, only in-frame clones are kept and a portion is missing. The table lists more than 150,000 clones, approximately 84% of them singletons. CDR1 and CDR2 (germline): SGHDN, FVKESK. V was pared by 9 bases and J by 1 base, with 12 bases between. This CDR3 is 13 amino acids long. The V gene is TRBV14, the J gene TRBJ1-1; maybe TRBD1 (6 bases). Sequencing was carried out using PBMCs. The source is a girl aged 5-17 years in good health and CMV-seropositive. The chain's CDR3 is CASAKTGNTEAFF. The CDR3 nucleotides are TGTGCCAGTGCCAAGACAGGGAACACTGAAGCTTTCTTT. Supplemented by reference TRBV14 and TRBJ1-1, the full variable domain reads EAGVTQFPSHSVIEKGQTVTLRCDPISGHDNLYWYRRVMGKEIKFLLHFVKESKQDESGMPNNRFLAERTGGTYSTLKVQPAELEDSGVYFCASAKTGNTEAFFGQGTRLTVV.